This T cell receptor beta chain was captured by sequencing in a study of human T cells and chemical hapten exposure. Study in general: Diphenylcyclopropenone, dosed weekly to the scalp, was given to patients throughout the approximately 25-week study.

The CDR3 consists of 15 residues. Looked up from germline, CDR1 is SNHLY and CDR2 is FYNNEI. The V end lost 6 bases, the J end lost 1 base, and 15 bases lay between the germline ends. This sample's time point: pre-sensitization, week 0. This sample's treatment: therapeutic diphenylcyclopropenone sensitization with weekly scalp DPC. Using its own MiXCR run on the RACE reads, TCRdb lists one record per CDR3 protein. The sample yields roughly 80,000 distinct CDR3 sequences, roughly 15% seen once. This receptor was obtained from a woman aged 45-59 years with alopecia areata. Some clones in this sample may be carry-over from other donors' samples. The sample in question was whole blood, obtained in connection with sensitization to the hapten diphenylcyclopropenone (DPC). The V gene is TRBV2, the J gene TRBJ1-1; weak D call: TRBD1 (5 bases). The CDR3 nucleotides read TGTGCCAGCAGCCCCTTAGGGGACCAGAACACTGAAGCTTTCTTT. It codes for CASSPLGDQNTEAFF.